Shown below are 12 T cell receptor beta chains from a single sample sequenced in a study of cytomegalovirus exposure and HLA in healthy donors. Method: immunoSEQ multiplex PCR; TCRdb's copy keeps in-frame clones and lacks some. This table has about 130,000 clones, roughly 95% appearing once. Sequencing was done on a sample of PBMCs. The receptors stem from a man younger than 35 in good health and CMV-seronegative.

This clone occurred once. The chain employs TRBV27 and TRBJ2-1, with TRBD2 matching over 7 bases. Germline V CDR1 and CDR2: MNHEY, SMNVEV (reference sequence). The CDR3 length is 17 residues. J gave up 7 bases and V 3 bases, and 15 bases lay outside the gene matches. As DNA, the CDR3 is TGTGCCAGCAGTTTCCTTGAGACTAGCCTCCGTTTAAATGAGCAGTTCTTC. Translating gives CASSFLETSLRLNEQFF.

The V call is TRBV30, the J call TRBJ2-6; possibly TRBD1 for D (5 bases). The V end lost 0 bases, the J end lost 4 bases, and 19 bases lay between the germline ends. The CDR3 covers 18 residues. Germline V gene lookup returns CDR1 GTSNPN and CDR2 SVGIG (reference sequence). The DNA for the CDR3 is TGTGCCTGGAGTGTACCGTACGGTCAGGGCTCCGGGGCCAACGTCCTGACTTTC. Residues: CAWSVPYGQGSGANVLTF. Combining the CDR3 with reference TRBV30 and TRBJ2-6 gives the whole variable domain SQTIHQWPATLVQPVGSPLSLECTVEGTSNPNLYWYRQAAGRGLQLLFYSVGIGQISSEVPQNLSASRPQDRQFILSSKKLLLSDSGFYLCAWSVPYGQGSGANVLTFGAGSRLTVL.

This clone was counted once. The chain couples TRBV19 to TRBJ1-2; possible D gene TRBD1, 5 bases. The V end lost 5 bases, the J end lost 3 bases, and 13 bases lay between the germline ends. Germline CDR1 LNHDA, CDR2 SQIVND (reference sequence). The CDR3 is made up of 14 amino acids. The DNA for the CDR3 is TGTGCCAGTAGTCCCCAGGGAAGAGACTATGGCTACACCTTC. It translates to CASSPQGRDYGYTF.

V is TRBV7-2 and J is TRBJ2-7, with TRBD2 as a possible D gene (6 bases). Germline CDR1 reads SGHTA; CDR2 reads FQGNSA. Trimming pared 5 bases from V and 0 bases from J, leaving 17 bases between. The CDR3 spans 16 residues. The CDR3 DNA sequence: TGTGCCAGCAGCCCCCTTATGGGGCGGGGCTCCTACGAGCAGTACTTC. Translation gives CASSPLMGRGSYEQYF. The whole variable domain, remainder taken from reference TRBV7-2 and TRBJ2-7, is GAGVSQSPSNKVTEKGKDVELRCDPISGHTALYWYRQSLGQGLEFLIYFQGNSAPDKSGLPSDRFSAERTGGSVSTLTIQRTQQEDSAVYLCASSPLMGRGSYEQYFGPGTRLTVT.

V usage is TRBV4-3 and J usage is TRBJ2-1; TRBD1 might be the D (7 bases). The CDR3 runs 16 residues. Trimming removed 0 bases at V and 6 bases at J, with 15 bases between. Germline CDR1 and CDR2: LGHNA and YSLEER. CDR3 sequence: CASSQEEGAWGNEQFF. CDR3 bases: TGCGCCAGCAGCCAAGAGGAGGGGGCGTGGGGCAATGAGCAGTTCTTC.

J is TRBJ1-1 and V is TRBV7-2, with D possibly matching TRBD1 (6 bases). Trimming shortened V by 3 bases and J by 3 bases, and 11 bases separated the two germline ends. Germline V lookup: CDR1 SGHTA, CDR2 FQGNSA. There are 14 residues in the CDR3. CDR3 loop: CASSLPGQYTEAFF. CDR3 in DNA: TGTGCCAGCAGCTTGCCTGGACAGTACACTGAAGCTTTCTTT.

The sample holds a few counts of this clone. The V and J genes are TRBV6-6 and TRBJ1-1; 7 nucleotides match TRBD1. V gave up 5 bases and J gave up 1 base; unmatched junction bases: 7. CDR1 is MNHNY, CDR2 SVGAGI, per germline (reference sequence). The length of the CDR3 is 15 residues. CDR3 protein: CASSPRQGSNTEAFF. The CDR3 DNA sequence: TGTGCCAGCAGTCCTCGACAGGGATCGAACACTGAAGCTTTCTTT.

V usage is TRBV13 and J usage is TRBJ2-7; D not resolved. V was clipped by 1 base and J by 5 bases, with 15 bases between them. Germline loops: CDR1 PRHDT, CDR2 FYEKMQ (reference sequence). The CDR3 sequence is 15 residues long. For the CDR3, the DNA is TGTGCCAGCAGCTTAGTGGCTAGTAGAAGGCACGAGCAGTACTTC. Translation gives CASSLVASRRHEQYF.

V and J are TRBV7-2 and TRBJ2-7; the match to TRBD1 covers 8 bases. The CDR3 spans 14 residues. The V and J ends lost 5 bases and 4 bases, in that order; junction bases with no gene match: 7. Germline V gene sequence: CDR1 SGHTA, CDR2 FQGNSA. The CDR3 here is CASSKDRADYEQYF. In nucleotides, the CDR3 is TGTGCCAGCAGCAAGGACAGGGCTGATTACGAGCAGTACTTC.

This rearrangement joins TRBV7-9 to TRBJ1-5, with a weak D call TRBD1 (6 bases). The CDR3 runs 14 residues. Germline loops: CDR1 SEHNR, CDR2 FQNEAQ (reference sequence). V lost 5 bases and J 3 bases, leaving 11 bases between the germline ends. As DNA, the CDR3 is TGTGCCAGCAGCCCTACAGGGTCCAATCAGCCCCAGCATTTT. It encodes CASSPTGSNQPQHF.

The rearrangement joins TRBV30 to TRBJ1-3, with D tentatively TRBD1 (6 bases). Germline V gene lookup returns CDR1 GTSNPN and CDR2 SVGIG (reference sequence). The CDR3 has 16 residues. The germline V and J ends were trimmed by 3 bases and 3 bases, with 18 bases remaining between them. The CDR3 reads CAWRLRTGIRGNTIYF. CDR3 nucleotide sequence: TGTGCCTGGAGACTACGAACAGGGATCCGTGGAAACACCATATATTTT.

The J gene is TRBJ2-4, the V gene TRBV6-4, with D perhaps TRBD1 (5 bases). The germline V and J ends were trimmed by 4 bases and 0 bases, with 19 bases remaining between them. Germline CDR1 reads MRHNA; CDR2 reads SNTAGT. The CDR3 runs to 18 residues. CDR3 coding DNA: TGTGCCAGCAGTGTCCCACCAGGGCCCCCGGAAGCCAAAAACATTCAGTACTTC. It translates to CASSVPPGPPEAKNIQYF.